This T cell receptor (beta chain) is from a study of T cells in Graves' hyperthyroidism and ophthalmopathy. The overall study: The blood sample was taken at first diagnosis, before treatment began. Study-wide results and caveats: The model forecast ophthalmopathy, anticipating it by a median around 6.4 months before onset.

Germline loops: CDR1 MNHNS, CDR2 SASEGT. This CDR3 contains 15 residues. V was shortened by 2 bases and J by 2 bases, with 11 bases between the two germline ends. Worth noting for this clonotype: Antigen: not known.

Each diagnosis drew on symptoms, thyroxine, TRAb, thyroid ultrasound and orbital computed tomography findings. Amplified TCR beta CDR3 regions came from RNA transcripts. HTBI primers drove first-round RT-PCR of the TCR CDR3. TCRdb reanalysed the multiplex PCR reads using MiXCR and keeps one entry per CDR3 protein. This sample has under 350,000 distinct CDR3 sequences, with over 15% found just once. The sequenced material came from blood. The TCR originated in an older woman with Graves' ophthalmopathy. The chain couples TRBV6-1 to TRBJ2-3, with a weak D call TRBD2 (6 bases). CDR3 DNA: TGTGCCAGCAGTGAACCGGGACTCTACACAGATACGCAGTATTTT. This codes for CASSEPGLYTDTQYF.